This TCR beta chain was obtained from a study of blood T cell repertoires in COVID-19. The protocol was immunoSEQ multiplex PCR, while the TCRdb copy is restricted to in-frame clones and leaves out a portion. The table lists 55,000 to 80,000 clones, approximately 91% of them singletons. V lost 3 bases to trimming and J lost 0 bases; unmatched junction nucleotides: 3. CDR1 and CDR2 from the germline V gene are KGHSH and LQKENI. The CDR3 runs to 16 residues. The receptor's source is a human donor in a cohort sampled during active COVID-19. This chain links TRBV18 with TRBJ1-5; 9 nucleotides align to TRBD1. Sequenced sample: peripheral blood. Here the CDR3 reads CASSPGQGRSNQPQHF. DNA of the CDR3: TGTGCCAGCTCACCGGGACAGGGACGTAGCAATCAGCCCCAGCATTTT. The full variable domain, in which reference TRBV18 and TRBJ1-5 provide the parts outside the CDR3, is NAGVMQNPRHLVRRRGQEARLRCSPMKGHSHVYWYRQLPEEGLKFMVYLQKENIIDESGMPKERFSAEFPKEGPSILRIQQVVRGDSAAYFCASSPGQGRSNQPQHFGDGTRLSIL.